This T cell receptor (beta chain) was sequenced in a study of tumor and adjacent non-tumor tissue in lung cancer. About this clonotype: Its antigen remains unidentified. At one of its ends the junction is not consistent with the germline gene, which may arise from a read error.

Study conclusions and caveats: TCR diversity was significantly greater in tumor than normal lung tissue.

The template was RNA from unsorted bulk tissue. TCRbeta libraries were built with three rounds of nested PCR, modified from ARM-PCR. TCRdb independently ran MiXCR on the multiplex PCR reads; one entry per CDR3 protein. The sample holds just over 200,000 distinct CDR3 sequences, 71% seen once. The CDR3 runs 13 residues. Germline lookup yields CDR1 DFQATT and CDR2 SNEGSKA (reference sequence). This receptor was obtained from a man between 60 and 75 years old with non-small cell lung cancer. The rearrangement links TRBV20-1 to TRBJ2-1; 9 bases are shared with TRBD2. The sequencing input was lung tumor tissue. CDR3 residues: CSALAGGYNEQLF. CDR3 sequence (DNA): TGCAGTGCTCTTGCGGGAGGGTACAATGAGCAGCTCTTC.